This section outlines one TCR beta chain sequence together with its context. Antigen unknown. This sample is part of a study of lymphopenia after photon versus proton radiotherapy. Study-wide points: After the lymphocyte nadir, photon-treated repertoires showed oligoclonal expansion, especially of CD8+ Temra cells. Proton therapy kept repertoires fairly stable, unlike photons, which gained effector/memory cells. Authors raise, but do not show, better survival with proton therapy.

TCRdb's copy holds only in-frame clones and misses some; the assay was immunoSEQ multiplex PCR. The sample lists more than 25,000 clones; roughly four fifths were seen once. The TCR comes from a woman between 50 and 59 years old with pancreatic cancer. This specimen was peripheral blood, taken from a patient treated with photon-based radiotherapy.

The CDR3, as DNA: TGTGCCAGCAGCTTAGTCCTGGGACTAGCGGGGGTCACAGATACGCAGTATTTT. This translates into CASSLVLGLAGVTDTQYF. The chain recombines TRBV7-2 with TRBJ2-3; 14 bases are shared with TRBD2. CDR3 length: 18 amino acids. Germline V gene data show CDR1 as SGHTA and CDR2 as FQGNSA. The ends lost 1 base at V and 2 bases at J; junction bases unmatched: 5.